A selection of T cell receptor beta chains follows, all from one sample in a study of T-cell reconstitution after alpha-beta-depleted transplantation in children. TCRdb independently ran MiXCR on the PCR reads; one entry per CDR3 protein. The sample shows approximately 400,000 distinct CDR3 sequences, 11% of them seen only once. The starting material was PBMCs from the stem cell graft donor, obtained from the stem cell graft. Receptors were obtained from a human donor who donated a stem cell graft to a child with acute myeloid leukemia. Both conserved end residues are part of each CDR3. A D gene is named only where the DNA matches it firmly. Some rows have no size entry. The others give once, few or many, or a class for an expanded clone.

CDR3,DNA,J,V,D,size
CASSLGGFGNTIYF,TGTGCCAGCAGCTTGGGGGGCTTTGGAAACACCATATATTTT,TRBJ1-3,TRBV5-5,NA,few
CASSWRDTGQNEQFF,TGTGCCAGCAGCTGGCGGGACACGGGGCAAAATGAGCAGTTCTTC,TRBJ2-1,TRBV11-2,NA,few
CASSLTSGRAGAYEQYF,TGTGCCAGCAGCCTAACTAGCGGGAGGGCTGGGGCGTACGAGCAGTACTTC,TRBJ2-7,TRBV6-5,TRBD2,NA
CASSLGQGFYNEQFF,TGTGCCAGTAGTCTTGGACAGGGTTTCTACAATGAGCAGTTCTTC,TRBJ2-1,TRBV19,TRBD1,few
CASSPRVSGLKNIQYF,TGTGCCAGCAGCCCCAGGGTTTCGGGACTCAAAAACATTCAGTACTTC,TRBJ2-4,TRBV3-1,NA,NA
CASSLDRGPYNEQFF,TGTGCCAGCAGCCTTGATAGGGGACCATACAATGAGCAGTTCTTC,TRBJ2-1,TRBV7-3,NA,many
CASSQGRLQGVGSPLHF,TGCGCCAGCAGCCAAGGCCGACTACAGGGGGTAGGTTCACCCCTCCACTTT,TRBJ1-6,TRBV4-3,TRBD1,NA
CASSQDQGAFLEQYF,TGTGCCAGCAGCCAAGATCAGGGCGCCTTCCTCGAGCAGTACTTC,TRBJ2-7,TRBV3-1,NA,NA
CAWAGGLNTEAFF,TGTGCCTGGGCCGGGGGGTTGAACACTGAAGCTTTCTTT,TRBJ1-1,TRBV30,NA,NA
CASSQDGQGTDTQYF,TGTGCCAGCAGCCAGGACGGACAGGGGACAGATACGCAGTATTTT,TRBJ2-3,TRBV14,TRBD1,NA
CASSIRENEQFF,TGTGCCAGTAGTATAAGGGAAAATGAGCAGTTCTTC,TRBJ2-1,TRBV19,NA,NA
CASSYSTGRGDETQYF,TGTGCCAGCAGTTACTCGACCGGGAGGGGAGATGAGACCCAGTACTTC,TRBJ2-5,TRBV6-5,TRBD2,few
CASSSPTGVGDTQYF,TGCGCCAGCAGTTCTCCAACGGGAGTTGGAGATACGCAGTATTTT,TRBJ2-3,TRBV5-1,NA,few
CSVEGTSGRKNGIQYF,TGCAGCGTTGAGGGGACTAGCGGGAGGAAAAATGGCATTCAGTACTTC,TRBJ2-4,TRBV29-1,TRBD2,few
CAWGGGMVETQYF,TGTGCCTGGGGGGGAGGGATGGTAGAGACCCAGTACTTC,TRBJ2-5,TRBV30,TRBD2,once
CASSVGSAREYNEQFF,TGTGCCAGCAGCGTCGGCTCGGCGAGGGAGTACAATGAGCAGTTCTTC,TRBJ2-1,TRBV9,NA,few